This entry lists 4 T cell receptor beta chains sequenced from one sample in a study of post-analysis software for immune sequencing data. Regarding the study as a whole: Patients had higher frequencies than controls of roughly five TRBV segments, including TRBV5-6, TRBV5-1 and TRBV20-1.

Their cognate antigens are unknown. Unique molecular identifiers tagged the TCR beta cDNA libraries. Using its own MiXCR run on the PCR reads, TCRdb lists one record per CDR3 protein. The sample lists about 430,000 distinct CDR3 sequences, about 39% occurring once. Material for sequencing was blood. The receptors here all came from a girl under 10 years old with multiple sclerosis.

V is TRBV19 and J is TRBJ2-7, with D maybe TRBD2 (6 bases). Looked up from germline, CDR1 is LNHDA and CDR2 is SQIVND (reference sequence). The CDR3 length is 15 residues. V was cut by 6 bases and J by 1 base, with 16 bases left in between. The CDR3 DNA sequence: TGTGCCAGTAGCAACGTCGGAGGGCTTTCCTACGAGCAGTACTTC. It codes for CASSNVGGLSYEQYF.

This clonotype occurred a few times. V gene TRBV2 combines with J gene TRBJ2-3; possible D gene TRBD1, 5 bases. The CDR3 runs to 15 residues. V lost 8 bases to trimming and J lost 2 bases, with 17 bases between them. Germline V lookup: CDR1 SNHLY, CDR2 FYNNEI. CDR3 nucleotide sequence: TGTGCCAGCGGATTAGGACACGCTCCCACAGATACGCAGTATTTT. It yields the protein CASGLGHAPTDTQYF.

The genes are TRBV7-9 and TRBJ2-1, with TRBD2 matching 12 bases. This CDR3 region has 16 residues. The V gene's germline CDR1 is SEHNR and CDR2 FQNEAQ (reference sequence). J lost 8 bases, V lost 4 bases, and 9 bases had no gene match. The CDR3 sequence is CASSSRRLAGEDEQFF. The CDR3 DNA follows: TGTGCCAGCAGCTCCCGACGACTAGCGGGAGAAGATGAGCAGTTCTTC.

The gene calls are TRBV12-3 or TRBV12-4 and TRBJ2-3; maybe TRBD2 (5 bases). Trimming stripped 5 bases from V and 11 bases from J, with 14 bases between. This CDR3 is 12 amino acids long. The CDR3 region is CASSIDGERQYF. The CDR3 bases are TGTGCCAGCAGTATAGACGGGGAGAGGCAGTATTTT.